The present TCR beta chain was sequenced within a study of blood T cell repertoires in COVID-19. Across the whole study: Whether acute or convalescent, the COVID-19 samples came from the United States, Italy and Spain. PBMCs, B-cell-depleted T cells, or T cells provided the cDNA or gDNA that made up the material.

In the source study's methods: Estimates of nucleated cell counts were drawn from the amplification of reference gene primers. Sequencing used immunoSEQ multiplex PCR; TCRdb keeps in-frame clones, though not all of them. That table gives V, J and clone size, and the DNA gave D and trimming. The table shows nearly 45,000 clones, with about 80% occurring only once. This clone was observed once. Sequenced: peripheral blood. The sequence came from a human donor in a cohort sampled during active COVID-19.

CDR3 in DNA: TGTGCCAGCAGCTTAGTAGGCGGGGGTGAAGCTTTCTTT. It codes for CASSLVGGGEAFF. This sequence joins TRBV7-8 and TRBJ1-1; tentative D call: TRBD1 (5 bases). CDR1 and CDR2 from the germline V gene are SGHVS and FQNEAQ. Trimming shortened V by 1 base and J by 7 bases, and 10 bases separated the two germline ends. This CDR3 is 13 amino acids long.